This T cell receptor beta chain was retrieved from a study of CD8 T cells in Susac syndrome. An amount of RNA that ranged from 0.5 to 1 ug was reverse transcribed with random hexamers. The TCR beta CDR3 was amplified by immunoSEQ multiplex PCR across 54 Vbeta, 13 Jbeta. TCRdb analysed the immunoSEQ multiplex PCR reads with MiXCR anew, one entry per CDR3 protein. The repertoire includes over 130,000 distinct CDR3 sequences, 85% to 95% of them detected once, and over 0.1% sits in the top ten. High-throughput TCR beta sequencing covered peripheral CD8+ and CD4+ T cells. It was treatment-naive patients with stable or active relapsing-remitting disease who made up the multiple sclerosis controls. Negative magnetic isolation gave CD8+ and CD4+ cells; FACS enriched CD8+ TEMRA. Trimming shortened V by 5 bases and J by 5 bases, and 6 bases separated the two germline ends. Germline V gene lookup returns CDR1 SGHAT and CDR2 FQNNGV. The CDR3 runs 11 residues.

The sequence derives from a human donor with multiple sclerosis. Sequenced input: CD4+ T cells from PBMCs. The chain carries TRBV11-2 and TRBJ2-5; D unresolved. The CDR3 DNA follows: TGTGCCAGCAGCCGACGGGAGACCCAGTACTTC. Its translation: CASSRRETQYF.